This TCR beta chain was sequenced for a study of OX40 agonist ivuxolimab in advanced cancers. Study summary: Three patients got partial responses; one had hepatocellular carcinoma and two had cutaneous melanoma.

General observations from the study: The CD4+ and CD8+ T cells in the blood had expanded clonally by week 6 at 0.1 to 3.0 mg/kg. Partial responders receiving 0.1-3.0 mg/kg showed among the lowest clonal expansion.

This clone was counted between two and nine times. Antigen: not known. Looked up from germline, CDR1 is SEHNR and CDR2 is FQNEAQ (reference sequence). V was pared by 1 base and J by 5 bases, with 15 bases between. This CDR3 spans 15 amino acids. Produced via immunoSEQ multiplex PCR; TCRdb's table is partial and in-frame only. The sample holds about 50,000 clones, roughly 80% seen once. This sequence joins TRBV7-9 and TRBJ2-7, with D possibly matching TRBD2 (6 bases). The source material was CD4+ or CD8+ T cells sorted from blood, sampled in a trial of the OX40 agonist ivuxolimab. The sequence derives from an adult with an advanced solid tumor such as melanoma, head and neck, liver or kidney cancer. CDR3 sequence (DNA): TGTGCCAGCAGCTTAGTTCCTAGCGCCGTGGACGAGCAGTACTTC. This gives the protein CASSLVPSAVDEQYF.